The 14 T cell receptor beta chains below come from one sample, sequenced in a study of T cell clonotyping in hematopoietic cell transplantation (dated by TCRdb to about 2021). The protocol used for the library was the immunoSEQ multiplex PCR assay. This immuneACCESS table, as held by TCRdb, lists in-frame sequences with V and J called but not all clones. Of the missing ones, under half trace to an unresolved V gene in checked studies; the others have no known cause. For this sample there are some 10,000 clones; less than 95% appear just once. The top ten clones comprise almost 0.8% of the sample. The sample consisted of peripheral blood mononuclear cells. These receptors all come from a woman between 45 and 60 years old in good health. Some clones in this sample may be carry-over from other donors' samples.

CDR3 region: CASTEEARYGYTF. The CDR3 DNA follows: TGCGCCAGCACGGAGGAGGCCCGTTATGGCTACACCTTC. The chain has TRBV4-1 and TRBJ1-2; D gene unclear. This CDR3 has 13 residues. Germline CDR1 reads MGHRA; CDR2 reads YSYEKL. V lost 7 bases to trimming and J lost 5 bases, with 14 bases between them.

J is TRBJ1-2 and V is TRBV5-6, with 9 bases fitting TRBD1. After removal of 3 bases from V and 3 bases from J, the junction contained 6 bases not matched to a gene. The CDR3 sequence is 15 residues long. Germline lookup yields CDR1 SGHDT and CDR2 YYEEEE. CDR3: CASSWETGGHYGYTF. The CDR3 coding sequence is TGTGCCAGCAGCTGGGAGACAGGGGGGCACTATGGCTACACCTTC.

V usage is TRBV19 and J usage is TRBJ2-7, with a possible D match to TRBD2 (5 bases). The germline CDR1 and CDR2 sequences are LNHDA and SQIVND (reference sequence). The CDR3 totals 13 residues. Trimming pared 3 bases from V and 6 bases from J, leaving 12 bases between. DNA of the CDR3: TGTGCCAGTAGTATCGGGGTCCGCGGCGAGCAGTACTTC. This codes for CASSIGVRGEQYF.

This clone was seen a single time. V usage is TRBV4-3 and J usage is TRBJ2-7, with a tentative D call TRBD2 (5 bases). The CDR3 runs 14 residues. Germline V CDR1 and CDR2: LGHNA, YSLEER. Trimming took off 0 bases at V and 9 bases at J, with 15 bases between the two ends. CDR3 in DNA: TGCGCCAGCAGCCAAGACACGGGAACCCTACGGCAGTACTTC. Amino acids: CASSQDTGTLRQYF.

This chain uses TRBV7-9 with TRBJ1-4, with D uncertain. In germline, CDR1 is SEHNR, CDR2 FQNEAQ (reference sequence). With 1 base removed from V and 0 bases from J, the gap between germline ends came to 12 bases. The length of the CDR3 is 17 residues. The CDR3 spells CASSLVMLLATNEKLFF. The DNA for the CDR3 is TGTGCCAGCAGCTTAGTAATGCTTCTTGCAACTAATGAAAAACTGTTTTTT.

This clone occurred once. V usage is TRBV27 and J usage is TRBJ2-1, with 8 nucleotides matching TRBD2. This CDR3 comprises 17 residues. Trimming took 5 bases from V and 0 from J; bases not matched to a gene: 9. The germline gives CDR1 MNHEY, CDR2 SMNVEV (reference sequence). The CDR3 is CASSTSGGFRSYNEQFF. CDR3 DNA sequence: TGTGCCAGCAGTACCAGCGGGGGTTTCCGCTCCTACAATGAGCAGTTCTTC.

V is TRBV9 and J is TRBJ2-2, with TRBD2 as a possible D gene (6 bases). Germline V gene data show CDR1 as SGDLS and CDR2 as YYNGEE. The CDR3 contains 14 residues. Trimming left V 0 bases short and J 4 bases short, with 7 bases between. The CDR3: CASSVAGVTGELFF. DNA for the CDR3: TGTGCCAGCAGCGTAGCGGGGGTCACCGGGGAGCTGTTTTTT.

This clone was recorded only once. The J gene is TRBJ1-4, the V gene TRBV5-6, with 7 bases fitting TRBD1. The CDR3 is 16 residues long. Looked up from germline, CDR1 is SGHDT and CDR2 is YYEEEE. Trimming removed 2 bases from V and 3 bases from J; junction bases left unmatched: 7. This chain's CDR3 is CASSLMGQTSNEKLFF. CDR3 bases: TGTGCCAGCAGCTTAATGGGACAGACCTCTAATGAAAAACTGTTTTTT.

This rearrangement joins TRBV7-2 to TRBJ2-2, with 10 positions matching TRBD2. J lost 7 bases, V lost 5 bases, and 7 bases had no gene match. The germline CDR1 and CDR2 sequences are SGHTA and FQGNSA. The CDR3 sequence is 15 residues long. Here the CDR3 reads CASSAGLAMGGELFF. For the CDR3, the DNA is TGTGCCAGCAGCGCGGGACTAGCGATGGGCGGGGAGCTGTTTTTT.

Only a few counts were recorded for this clone. V is TRBV5-1 and J is TRBJ2-3; TRBD2 is a possible D gene (6 bases). Germline loops: CDR1 SGHRS, CDR2 YFSETQ. There are 14 residues in the CDR3. With 3 bases removed from V and 4 bases from J, the gap between germline ends came to 12 bases. The CDR3 loop is CASSSRGESDTQYF. CDR3 sequence (DNA): TGCGCCAGCAGCTCACGCGGGGAGTCAGATACGCAGTATTTT. Together with reference TRBV5-1 and TRBJ2-3, the CDR3 gives the full variable domain: KAGVTQTPRYLIKTRGQQVTLSCSPISGHRSVSWYQQTPGQGLQFLFEYFSETQRNKGNFPGRFSGRQFSNSRSEMNVSTLELGDSALYLCASSSRGESDTQYFGPGTRLTVL.

The chain joins TRBV9 to TRBJ1-1; tentative D call: TRBD1 (5 bases). Germline loops: CDR1 SGDLS, CDR2 YYNGEE. Trimming pared 4 bases from V and 0 bases from J, leaving 10 bases between. CDR3 length: 14 residues. The CDR3 loop reads CASSPRQLNTEAFF. As DNA, the CDR3 is TGTGCCAGCAGCCCTCGACAGTTGAACACTGAAGCTTTCTTT.

The chain uses TRBV27 and TRBJ2-7, with D perhaps TRBD1 (6 bases). The germline V and J ends were trimmed by 5 bases and 2 bases, with 13 bases remaining between them. CDR3 length: 14 amino acids. Germline CDR1 is MNHEY and CDR2 is SMNVEV (reference sequence). The DNA of the CDR3 is TGTGCCAGCAGTCTCAGGGGACATACCTACGAGCAGTACTTC. Its protein product is CASSLRGHTYEQYF.

J is TRBJ1-2 and V is TRBV7-3; D unresolved. The CDR3 loop spans 16 amino acids. Trimming removed 2 bases at V and 2 bases at J, with 15 bases between. The germline CDR1 and CDR2 sequences are SGHTA and FQGTGA. The CDR3 protein is CASSLSGVEGNYGYTF. The DNA of the CDR3 is TGTGCCAGCAGCTTATCTGGTGTGGAGGGCAACTATGGCTACACCTTC.

The J gene is TRBJ2-5, the V gene TRBV5-6; 7 nucleotides match TRBD2. Germline V gene sequence: CDR1 SGHDT, CDR2 YYEEEE. The CDR3 has 13 amino acids. V lost 4 bases, J lost 5 bases, and 5 bases stayed unmatched. CDR3 nucleotide sequence: TGTGCCAGCAGCCCGGGACTACCGGAGACCCAGTACTTC. Translated: CASSPGLPETQYF.